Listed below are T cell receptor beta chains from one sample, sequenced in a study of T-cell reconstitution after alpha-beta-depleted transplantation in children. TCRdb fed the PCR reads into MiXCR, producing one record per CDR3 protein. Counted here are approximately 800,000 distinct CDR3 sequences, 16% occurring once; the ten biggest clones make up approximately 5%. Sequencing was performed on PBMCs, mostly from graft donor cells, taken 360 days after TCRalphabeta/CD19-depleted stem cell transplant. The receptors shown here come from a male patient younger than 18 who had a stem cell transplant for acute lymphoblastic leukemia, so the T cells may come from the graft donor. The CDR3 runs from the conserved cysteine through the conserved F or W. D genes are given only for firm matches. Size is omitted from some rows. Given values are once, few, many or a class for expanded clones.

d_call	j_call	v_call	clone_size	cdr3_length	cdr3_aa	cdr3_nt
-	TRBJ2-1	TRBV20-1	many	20	CSARDRSAVGGPLQANEQFF	TGCAGTGCTAGAGATAGGTCCGCCGTAGGAGGCCCCCTCCAGGCCAATGAGCAGTTCTTC
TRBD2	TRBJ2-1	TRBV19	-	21	CASSIALGLAGGLISYNEQFF	TGTGCCAGTAGTATAGCGTTGGGACTAGCGGGAGGGCTTATATCCTACAATGAGCAGTTCTTC
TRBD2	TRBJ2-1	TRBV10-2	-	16	CASSEGTSGPYNEQFF	TGCGCCAGCAGTGAGGGGACTAGCGGGCCCTACAATGAGCAGTTCTTC
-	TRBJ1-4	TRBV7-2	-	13	CASSLGREGKLFF	TGTGCCAGCAGCTTAGGCAGGGAGGGAAAACTGTTTTTT
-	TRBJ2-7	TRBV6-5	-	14	CASTSGGGRHEQYF	TGTGCCAGCACCTCCGGGGGCGGCCGCCACGAGCAGTACTTC
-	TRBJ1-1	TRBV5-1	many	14	CASSFGPRGTEAFF	TGCGCCAGCAGCTTTGGACCGAGAGGCACTGAAGCTTTCTTT
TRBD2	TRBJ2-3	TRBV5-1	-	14	CASSPGDYTDTQYF	TGCGCCAGCAGCCCGGGGGACTACACAGATACGCAGTATTTT
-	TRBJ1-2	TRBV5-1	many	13	CASSSGQYYGYTF	TGCGCCAGCAGCTCGGGACAATACTATGGCTACACCTTC
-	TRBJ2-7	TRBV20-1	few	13	CSARDPGLYEQYF	TGCAGTGCTAGAGATCCGGGGCTCTACGAGCAGTACTTC
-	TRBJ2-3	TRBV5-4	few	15	CASSLAGLRTDTQYF	TGTGCCAGCAGCTTGGCCGGGTTGCGGACAGATACGCAGTATTTT
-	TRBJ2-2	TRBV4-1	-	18	CASSQEGGAGINTGELFF	TGCGCCAGCAGCCAAGAAGGGGGGGCGGGGATCAACACCGGGGAGCTGTTTTTT
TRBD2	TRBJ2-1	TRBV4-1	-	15	CASSPKSGRASEQFF	TGCGCCAGCAGCCCTAAAAGCGGGAGGGCCAGTGAGCAGTTCTTC
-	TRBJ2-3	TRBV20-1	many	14	CSAPGQGGTDTQYF	TGCAGTGCACCCGGACAGGGAGGGACAGATACGCAGTATTTT
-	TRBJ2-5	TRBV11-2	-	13	CASSGRGQETQYF	TGTGCCAGCAGCGGGAGAGGACAAGAGACCCAGTACTTC
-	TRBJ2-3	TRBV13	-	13	CASSFSASDTQYF	TGTGCCAGCAGCTTTAGCGCCTCTGATACGCAGTATTTT
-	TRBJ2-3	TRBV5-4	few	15	CASSQDATSLYTQYF	TGTGCCAGCAGCCAGGACGCAACCTCCCTATATACGCAGTATTTT
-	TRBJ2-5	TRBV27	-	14	CATGTRVGKETQYF	TGTGCCACCGGGACCCGAGTGGGGAAAGAGACCCAGTACTTC
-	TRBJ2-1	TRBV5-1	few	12	CASIGLANEQFF	TGCGCCAGCATTGGACTCGCAAATGAGCAGTTCTTC
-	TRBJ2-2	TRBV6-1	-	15	CATPQLGVPTGELFF	TGTGCCACCCCTCAACTAGGAGTCCCCACCGGGGAGCTGTTTTTT
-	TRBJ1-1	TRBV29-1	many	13	CSVGDSMNTEAFF	TGCAGCGTGGGTGACAGCATGAACACTGAAGCTTTCTTT
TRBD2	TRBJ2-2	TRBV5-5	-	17	CASSFSTSGSGHGELFF	TGTGCCAGCAGCTTCTCAACTAGCGGGAGTGGTCACGGGGAGCTGTTTTTT
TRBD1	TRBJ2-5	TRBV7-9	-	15	CASSSARGRRETQYF	TGTGCCAGCAGTTCGGCCAGGGGGCGTAGGGAGACCCAGTACTTC
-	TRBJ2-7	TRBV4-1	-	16	CASSQVVAPSSYEQYF	TGCGCCAGCAGCCAAGTAGTAGCCCCGAGCTCCTACGAGCAGTACTTC
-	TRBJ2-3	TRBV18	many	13	CASSPRAGDTQYF	TGTGCCAGCTCACCTCGAGCTGGAGATACGCAGTATTTT
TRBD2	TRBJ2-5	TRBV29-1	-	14	CSVQGGSYQETQYF	TGCAGCGTTCAGGGAGGGTCATACCAAGAGACCCAGTACTTC
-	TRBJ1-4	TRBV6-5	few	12	CASSHTGEKLFF	TGTGCCAGCAGCCACACGGGCGAAAAACTGTTTTTT
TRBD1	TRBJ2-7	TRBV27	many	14	CASSLQGVYYEQYF	TGTGCCAGCAGTCTACAGGGGGTTTACTACGAGCAGTACTTC
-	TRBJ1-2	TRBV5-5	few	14	CASRIGLGLSGYTF	TGTGCCAGCAGGATTGGACTAGGTTTAAGTGGCTACACCTTC
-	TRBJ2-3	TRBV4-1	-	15	CASSQVGSDTDTQYF	TGCGCCAGCAGCCAAGTTGGCAGCGACACAGATACGCAGTATTTT
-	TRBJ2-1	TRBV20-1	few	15	CSAFGLSYFYNEQFF	TGCAGTGCTTTCGGACTATCTTACTTCTACAATGAGCAGTTCTTC
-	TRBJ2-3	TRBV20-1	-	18	CSARDPRRALASTDTQYF	TGCAGTGCTAGAGATCCACGCAGGGCCCTGGCCAGCACAGATACGCAGTATTTT
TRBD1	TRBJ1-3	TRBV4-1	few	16	CASSRLTGGQRNTIYF	TGCGCCAGCAGCCGCCTGACAGGGGGCCAGCGGAACACCATATATTTT